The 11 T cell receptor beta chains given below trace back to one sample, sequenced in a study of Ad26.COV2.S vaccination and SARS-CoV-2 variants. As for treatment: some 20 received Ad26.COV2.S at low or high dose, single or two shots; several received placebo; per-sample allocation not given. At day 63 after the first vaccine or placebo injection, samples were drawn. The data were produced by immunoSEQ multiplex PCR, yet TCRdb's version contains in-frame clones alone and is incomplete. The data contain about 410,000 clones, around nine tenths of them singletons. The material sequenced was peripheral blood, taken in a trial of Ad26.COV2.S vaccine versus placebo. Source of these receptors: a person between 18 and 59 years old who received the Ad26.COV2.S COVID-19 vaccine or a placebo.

CDR3 nucleotide sequence: TGTGCCAGCAGCCTCCTCGCTGGGGGACAGAATGAAAAACTGTTTTTT. Residues: CASSLLAGGQNEKLFF. This chain joins TRBV5-4 and TRBJ1-4; TRBD1 matches 7 bases. With 4 bases clipped from V and 5 bases from J, the junction kept 11 bases outside the gene matches. Germline CDR1 and CDR2: SGHNT and YYREEE (reference sequence). This CDR3 spans 16 amino acids.

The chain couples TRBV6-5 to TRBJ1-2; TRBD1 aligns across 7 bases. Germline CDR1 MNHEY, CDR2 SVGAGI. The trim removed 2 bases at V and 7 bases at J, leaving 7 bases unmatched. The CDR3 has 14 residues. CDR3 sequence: CASSYAYQGVGYTF. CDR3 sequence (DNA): TGTGCCAGCAGTTACGCGTATCAGGGGGTTGGCTACACCTTC.

CDR3 DNA sequence: TGTGCCAGCAGTTACGGCAGGGAAGAGACCCAGTACTTC. It yields the protein CASSYGREETQYF. This sequence joins TRBV6-2 or TRBV6-3 and TRBJ2-5, with a possible D match to TRBD1 (5 bases). The CDR3 is 13 amino acids. CDR1 and CDR2 (germline): MNHEY, SVGEGT. V dropped 2 bases and J dropped 3 bases, with 7 bases sitting between them.

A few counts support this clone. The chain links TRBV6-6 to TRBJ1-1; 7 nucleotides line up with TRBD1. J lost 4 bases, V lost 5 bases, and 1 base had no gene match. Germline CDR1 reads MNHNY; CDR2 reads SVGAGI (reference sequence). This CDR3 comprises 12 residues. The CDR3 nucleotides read TGTGCCAGCAGTCCAGGGGGCACTGAAGCTTTCTTT. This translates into CASSPGGTEAFF.

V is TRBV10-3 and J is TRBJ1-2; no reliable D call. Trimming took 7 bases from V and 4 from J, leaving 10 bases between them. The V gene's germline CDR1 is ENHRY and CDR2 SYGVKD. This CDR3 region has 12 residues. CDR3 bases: TGTGCCATCACTGGGGATACCTATGGCTACACCTTC. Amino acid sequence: CAITGDTYGYTF.

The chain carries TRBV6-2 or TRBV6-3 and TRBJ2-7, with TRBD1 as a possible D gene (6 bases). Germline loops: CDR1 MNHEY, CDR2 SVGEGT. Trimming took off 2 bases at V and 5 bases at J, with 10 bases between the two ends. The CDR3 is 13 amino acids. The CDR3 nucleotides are TGTGCCAGCAGTTACAGGGGGAGCGACGAGCAGTACTTC. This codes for CASSYRGSDEQYF.

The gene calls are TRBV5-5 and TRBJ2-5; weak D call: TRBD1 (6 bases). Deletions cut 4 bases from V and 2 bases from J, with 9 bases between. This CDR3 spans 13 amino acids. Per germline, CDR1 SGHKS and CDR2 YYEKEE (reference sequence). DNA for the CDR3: TGTGCCAGCAGCCGACAGGTTCAAGAGACCCAGTACTTC. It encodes CASSRQVQETQYF.

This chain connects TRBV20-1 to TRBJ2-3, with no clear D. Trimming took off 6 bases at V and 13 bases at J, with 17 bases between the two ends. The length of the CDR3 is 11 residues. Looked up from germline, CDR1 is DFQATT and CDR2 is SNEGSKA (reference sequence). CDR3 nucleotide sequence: TGCAGTGCCTCTCGGTCGAACCGGGAGTATTTT. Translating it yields CSASRSNREYF.

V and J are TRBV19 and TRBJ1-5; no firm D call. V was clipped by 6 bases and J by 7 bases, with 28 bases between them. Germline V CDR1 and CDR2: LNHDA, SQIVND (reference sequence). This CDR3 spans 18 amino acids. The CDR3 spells CASSPKPSAGWEGQPQHF. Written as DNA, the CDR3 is TGTGCCAGTAGCCCAAAGCCCTCCGCGGGGTGGGAAGGACAGCCCCAGCATTTT.

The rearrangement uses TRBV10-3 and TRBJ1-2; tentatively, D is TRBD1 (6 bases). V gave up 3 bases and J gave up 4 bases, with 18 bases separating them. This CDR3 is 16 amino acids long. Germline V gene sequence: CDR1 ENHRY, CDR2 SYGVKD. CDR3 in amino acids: CAISDSREGGGYGYTF. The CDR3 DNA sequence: TGTGCCATCAGTGACTCCCGGGAGGGGGGAGGCTATGGCTACACCTTC.

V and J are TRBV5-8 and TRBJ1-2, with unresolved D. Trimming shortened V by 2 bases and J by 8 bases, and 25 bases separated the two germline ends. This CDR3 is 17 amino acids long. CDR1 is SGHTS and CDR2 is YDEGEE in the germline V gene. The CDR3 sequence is CASSFRLSGGGNGGYTF. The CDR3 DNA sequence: TGTGCCAGCAGCTTCCGGCTCAGCGGAGGCGGAAACGGAGGCTACACCTTC.